Each of the 18 T cell receptor beta chains below was sequenced from the same sample in a study of monozygotic twins with inflammatory bowel disease. Each CDR3 protein gets one entry in TCRdb, which reprocessed the 5' RACE reads and gives no DNA. The table counts around 100,000 distinct CDR3 sequences; approximately 2% lies in the top ten. What was sequenced was blood. The receptors shown here come from a human donor with ulcerative colitis or Crohn's disease, or a healthy co-twin of an affected twin (not recorded which).

The V gene is TRBV19, the J gene TRBJ2-7. There are 12 residues in the CDR3. CDR1 LNHDA and CDR2 SQIVND come from the germline V gene (reference sequence). The chain's CDR3 is CASSTGYYEQYF.

The genes are TRBV21-1 and TRBJ2-7. TRBV21-1 corresponds to a pseudogene. The CDR3 totals 15 residues. The chain's CDR3 is CASSKGSRSSYEQYF.

V usage is TRBV6-1 and J usage is TRBJ2-7; TCRdb's D gene call, TRBD1, goes unchecked for lack of DNA. CDR1 and CDR2 from the germline V gene are MNHNS and SASEGT. This CDR3 region has 14 residues. The CDR3 is CASRGQVDSYEQYF.

The genes are TRBV5-1 and TRBJ2-1; absent DNA, TCRdb's TRBD2 call cannot be checked. This CDR3 is built from 19 residues. Germline CDR1 is SGHRS and CDR2 is YFSETQ. The CDR3 protein is CASSLYVLKGLAGVYEQFF.

The chain links TRBV12-3 or TRBV12-4 to TRBJ2-2; the TRBD2 assignment by TCRdb is unverifiable without DNA. This CDR3 has 15 residues. The chain's CDR3 is CASSLLEAATGELFF.

V and J are TRBV18 and TRBJ2-5. The length of the CDR3 is 14 residues. Germline CDR1 is KGHSH and CDR2 is LQKENI. Here the CDR3 reads CASSPRLGSETQYF.

The chain is built from TRBV20-1 and TRBJ2-2; TCRdb calls TRBD2, which cannot be checked without DNA. CDR1 and CDR2 from the germline V gene are DFQATT and SNEGSKA (reference sequence). This CDR3 is built from 19 residues. Here the CDR3 reads CSAHVQDKLVSASTGELFF.

V is TRBV18 and J is TRBJ1-3. This CDR3 is 15 amino acids long. Per germline, CDR1 KGHSH and CDR2 LQKENI. CDR3 protein: CASSPADSSGNTIYF.

The rearrangement links TRBV12-3 or TRBV12-4 to TRBJ2-1; TCRdb outputs TRBD2, but without DNA this stays unchecked. The length of the CDR3 is 14 residues. CDR3 loop: CASSFLSGESEQFF.

This chain joins TRBV7-2 and TRBJ2-1; TCRdb's D call of TRBD1 is untestable without DNA. The germline CDR1 and CDR2 sequences are SGHTA and FQGNSA. The CDR3 loop spans 14 amino acids. Here the CDR3 reads CASSRDRAYNEQFF.

The rearrangement links TRBV5-1 to TRBJ2-1; the D call from TCRdb, TRBD1, cannot be confirmed without DNA. This CDR3 region has 14 residues. CDR1 is SGHRS, CDR2 YFSETQ, per germline. Here the CDR3 reads CASSFDRAENEQFF.

The chain carries TRBV11-1 and TRBJ1-6; TCRdb gives TRBD1 as the D gene, but with no DNA this cannot be confirmed. CDR3 length equals 18 residues. In germline, CDR1 is SGHAT, CDR2 FQDESV (reference sequence). The CDR3 protein is CASSIAQTGFSYNSPLHF.

The chain has TRBV4-3 and TRBJ2-1; with no DNA, the TCRdb D assignment of TRBD1 cannot be verified. This CDR3 has 19 amino acids. Germline-derived CDR1 and CDR2 are LGHNA and YSLEER. The CDR3 sequence: CASSQEGQGYPVSYNEQFF.

CDR3 sequence reads: CASTSERRRFTEAFF. The rearrangement joins TRBV7-2 to TRBJ1-1; with no DNA, the TCRdb D assignment of TRBD1 cannot be verified. This CDR3 is 15 amino acids long. CDR1 SGHTA and CDR2 FQGNSA come from the germline V gene.

This chain uses TRBV7-6 with TRBJ2-2; TCRdb reports TRBD2, a call that lacks DNA to check it against. This CDR3 region has 16 residues. Germline V gives CDR1 SGHVS, CDR2 FNYEAQ. CDR3 sequence reads: CASSLAQGPRTGELFF.

The chain combines TRBV6-1 with TRBJ2-7; TCRdb lists TRBD1, though no DNA is available to test this call. CDR1 and CDR2 from the germline V gene are MNHNS and SASEGT. This CDR3 has 16 amino acids. The CDR3 sequence is CASSPITGEIFHEQYF.

This chain uses TRBV4-3 with TRBJ1-1. CDR1 and CDR2 from the germline V gene are LGHNA and YSLEER. CDR3 length: 16 amino acids. CDR3 amino acids: CASSQDKSGRESEAFF.

V is TRBV7-8 and J is TRBJ2-2; the TCRdb D gene call, TRBD2, has no DNA to confirm it. Germline lookup yields CDR1 SGHVS and CDR2 FQNEAQ. The CDR3 has 16 residues. CDR3 residues: CASSPRLALETGELFF.